The TCR beta chain under discussion was sequenced for a study of T cell clonotyping in hematopoietic cell transplantation. Study-level points and caveats: No sorting was done, leaving CD4 and CD8 contributions mixed. Graft donor and pretransplant recipient Inverse Simpson Index values predicted broader posttransplant TCR diversity. After transplant, recipient diversity fell while pathologically expanded clonotypes grew through day 180.

Notes on this clone: Its specificity is not known.

The protocol was immunoSEQ multiplex PCR, while the TCRdb copy is restricted to in-frame clones and leaves out a portion. The table records 15,000 to 20,000 clones, around 85% of them present only once. The length of the CDR3 is 13 residues. Germline-derived CDR1 and CDR2 are SEHNR and FQNEAQ (reference sequence). The V end was cut by 1 base, the J end by 10 bases, with 11 bases between. The source is a man aged 60 to 75 in good health. Some clones in this sample may be carry-over from other donors' samples. The sequenced sample was peripheral blood mononuclear cells. The V and J genes are TRBV7-9 and TRBJ2-1; the D gene is possibly TRBD1 (5 bases). CDR3 residues: CASSLVARTEQFF. CDR3 nucleotide sequence: TGTGCCAGCAGCTTAGTTGCTCGGACAGAGCAGTTCTTC.